This record covers a single T cell receptor (beta chain). The record originates from a study of blood T cell repertoires in COVID-19. At the level of the study: Researchers got acute and convalescent COVID-19 samples from the United States, Italy and Spain. Sources were T cells, B-cell-depleted T cells, or PBMCs; the material itself was cDNA or gDNA.

Original data processing: Reference gene primers were amplified, and this amplification served to estimate nucleated cell counts. Sequencing was performed with immunoSEQ multiplex PCR; in TCRdb, only in-frame clones are kept and a portion is missing. V and J calls and clone size are given by that table; D and trimming were obtained from the DNA. The data hold 200,000 to 300,000 clones, with 65% to 90% observed a single time. With 6 bases removed from V and 7 bases from J, the gap between germline ends came to 10 bases. The CDR3 has 11 amino acids. Germline loops: CDR1 SGHRS, CDR2 YFSETQ. The V gene is TRBV5-1, the J gene TRBJ1-2; D uncertain. Specimen: peripheral blood. The sequence was collected from a woman in her 70s with acute or convalescent COVID-19. As DNA, the CDR3 is TGCGCCAGCACAGGCAGTTCTGGCTACACCTTC. This encodes CASTGSSGYTF.